The sequence of this TCR beta chain was determined in a study of graft-versus-host responses after intestinal transplantation. About the research overall: Each of the recipients got a multivisceral, liver-intestinal, or isolated intestinal transplant. Following induction with anti-thymocyte globulin, all recipients were given tacrolimus and steroids for two to three years. Study observations and caveats: GvH clones detected in recipient marrow included some appearing first in ileum or blood. Early post-transplant declines in HvG were associated with peak levels of circulating GvH clones.

Only in-frame clones appear in the TCRdb table, and some are missing; sequencing was by immunoSEQ multiplex PCR. The table includes about 130,000 clones, about nine tenths detected once. This CDR3 region has 15 residues. Per the germline V gene, CDR1 is MRHNA and CDR2 is SNTAGT. The junction had 9 bases not matched to a gene; V was cut back by 4 bases and J by 8 bases. On this clone: The antigen is not known.

The chain has TRBV6-4 and TRBJ2-1; 9 bases agree with TRBD1. Sequencing was performed on unstimulated CD4+ T cells sorted from spleen or lymph node cells, taken before intestinal transplant. The TCR originated in a human donor who received an intestinal transplant. Here the CDR3 DNA reads TGTGCCAGCAGTGTGGAGACAGGGGGTTACTATGAGCAGTTCTTC. Protein sequence: CASSVETGGYYEQFF.